This TCR beta chain was identified in a study of blood T cells in healthy people across ages. Study-level points and caveats: Naive CD4+ cell counts and diversity both ran higher in long-lived than in aged donors.

Sample-barcoded 5' priming and a J-beta primer mix drove a second PCR of about 6 to 12 cycles. Every cDNA molecule carried a tag from a template-switch adaptor bearing 12 random nucleotides. TCRdb independently ran MiXCR on the 5' RACE reads; one entry per CDR3 protein. The data contain nearly 1 million distinct CDR3 sequences, just over 50% of them singletons. About this clonotype: Its antigen is still unknown.

This TCR derives from a woman aged 60-75 years in good health. Material for sequencing was blood.

Here the CDR3 DNA reads TGTGCCACCGGAGGTGGGGACACAGATACGCAGTATTTT. Translation: CATGGGDTDTQYF. J is TRBJ2-3 and V is TRBV28, with a tentative D call TRBD2 (5 bases). This CDR3 contains 13 residues. With 10 bases removed from V and 2 bases from J, the gap between germline ends came to 13 bases. CDR1 MDHEN and CDR2 SYDVKM come from the germline V gene.